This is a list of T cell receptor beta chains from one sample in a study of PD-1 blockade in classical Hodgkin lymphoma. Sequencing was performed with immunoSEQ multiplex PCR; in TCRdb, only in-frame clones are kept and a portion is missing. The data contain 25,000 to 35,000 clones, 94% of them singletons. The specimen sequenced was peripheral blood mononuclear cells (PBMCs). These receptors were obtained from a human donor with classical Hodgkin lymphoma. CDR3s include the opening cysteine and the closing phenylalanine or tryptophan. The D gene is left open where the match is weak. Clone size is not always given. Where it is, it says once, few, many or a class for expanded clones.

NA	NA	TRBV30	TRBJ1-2	TGTGCCTGGAGTGCCGACAGCTATGGCTACACCTTC	CAWSADSYGYTF
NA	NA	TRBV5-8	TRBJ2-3	TGTGCCAGCAGCTCACCAGATACGCAGTATTTT	CASSSPDTQYF
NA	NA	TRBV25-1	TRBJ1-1	TGTGCCAGCAGTGAATATCGGGGACAGAACACTGAAGCTTTCTTT	CASSEYRGQNTEAFF
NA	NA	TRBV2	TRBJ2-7	TGTGCCAGCAGTCCAACCCTCTCCTACGAGCAGTACTTC	CASSPTLSYEQYF
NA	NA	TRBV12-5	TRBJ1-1	TGTGCTAGTGGTTTGGACAGGGACACTTTGAACACTGAAGCTTTCTTT	CASGLDRDTLNTEAFF
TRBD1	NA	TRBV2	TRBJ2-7	TGTGCCAGCAGAGAAACCGGGACAGGGGGGCCCTACGAGCAGTACTTC	CASRETGTGGPYEQYF
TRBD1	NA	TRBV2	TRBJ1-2	TGTGCCAGCAGTGAACTCCAACAGGGGTCTAGGGATGGCTACACCTTC	CASSELQQGSRDGYTF
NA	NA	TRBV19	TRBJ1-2	TGTGCCAGTAGTATATCCGACCGCCCGGACGGCTCCTTC	CASSISDRPDGSF
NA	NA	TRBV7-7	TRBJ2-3	TGTGCTAGCAGCGCAGTCGGGGGTAGCACAGATACGCAGTATTTT	CASSAVGGSTDTQYF
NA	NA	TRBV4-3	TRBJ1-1	TGCGCCAGCAGCCAAGATAAGGGTTGGCCTGAAGCTTTCTTT	CASSQDKGWPEAFF
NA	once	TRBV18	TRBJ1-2	TGTGCCAGCTCACTGGAGATCTATGGCTACACCTTC	CASSLEIYGYTF
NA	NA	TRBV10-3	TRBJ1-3	TGTGCCATCAGTGAGTCAGGAAACTCTGGAAACACCATATATTTT	CAISESGNSGNTIYF
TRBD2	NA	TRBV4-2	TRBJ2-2	TGTGCCAGCAGCCAAGCTGGGGCTAGCGGGGGGGTGAACACCGGGGAGCTGTTTTTT	CASSQAGASGGVNTGELFF
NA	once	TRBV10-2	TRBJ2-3	TGCGCCAGCAGTGAGTCGCCATCCTCCCCCGGGGCTTATACGCAGTATTTT	CASSESPSSPGAYTQYF
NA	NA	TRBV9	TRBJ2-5	TGTGCCAGCAGCGTAGAGGCGGGGATACAAGAGACCCAGTACTTC	CASSVEAGIQETQYF
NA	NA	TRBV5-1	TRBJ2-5	TGCGCCAGCAGCTTGGCAGGGTCAGAGACCCAGTACTTC	CASSLAGSETQYF
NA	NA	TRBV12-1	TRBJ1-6	TGTGCCAGCAGCTTTCCCTTCGTGACGGGTTCAAATTCACCCCTCCACTTT	CASSFPFVTGSNSPLHF
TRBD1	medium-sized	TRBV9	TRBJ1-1	TGTGCCAGCAGCGTAGGGGGGACAGGGGAAGCTTTCTTT	CASSVGGTGEAFF
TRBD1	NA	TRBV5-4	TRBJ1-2	TGTGCCAGCAACCAGGGGGAGGGCTACACCTTC	CASNQGEGYTF
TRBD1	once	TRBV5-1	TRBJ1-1	TGCGCCAGCACCAAAACAGGGGAAGGTACTGAAGCTTTCTTT	CASTKTGEGTEAFF
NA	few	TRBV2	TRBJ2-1	TGTGCCAGCAGTGACCAACAGGGCTACAATGAGCAGTTCTTC	CASSDQQGYNEQFF
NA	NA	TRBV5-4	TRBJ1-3	TGTGCCAGCAGCTTGGTAGGGACTGGAAACACCATATATTTT	CASSLVGTGNTIYF
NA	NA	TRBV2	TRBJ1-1	TGTGCCAGCACCGGGGGCACTGAAGCTTTCTTT	CASTGGTEAFF
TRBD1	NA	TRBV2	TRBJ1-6	TGTGCCAGCAGTGAAGTCAGGGGGCGCAAGGCACCCCTCCACTTT	CASSEVRGRKAPLHF